The rows below give T cell receptor beta chains drawn from one sample of a study of T cell responses to AZD1222 COVID-19 vaccine. Libraries were prepared by immunoSEQ multiplex PCR; TCRdb keeps only in-frame clonotypes and omits some of them. The data hold about 110,000 clones, with around 96% observed a single time. The sample consisted of peripheral blood, taken on day 0 of AZD1222 vaccination. The receptor set was obtained from an adult in good health. Each CDR3 is given without its conserved first and last residue.

j_gene: TRBJ2-7; v_gene: TRBV7-9; CDR3aa: ASSEDGRTYEQY
j_gene: TRBJ1-6; v_gene: TRBV7-2; CDR3aa: ASSSWDSLNSPLH
j_gene: TRBJ1-5; v_gene: TRBV10-3; CDR3aa: AISDLGGGNQPQH
j_gene: TRBJ2-1; v_gene: TRBV9; CDR3aa: ASSVSPSYNEQF
j_gene: TRBJ2-1; v_gene: TRBV9; CDR3aa: ASSVGTSGRVRDEQF
j_gene: TRBJ1-2; v_gene: TRBV5-4; CDR3aa: ASSPRSSNYGYT
j_gene: TRBJ1-6; v_gene: TRBV7-2; CDR3aa: ASSPRAIRVNGSPLH
j_gene: TRBJ2-5; v_gene: TRBV15; CDR3aa: ATSRGAARQETQY
j_gene: TRBJ1-3; v_gene: TRBV27; CDR3aa: ASSSLGAGSGNTIY
j_gene: TRBJ1-2; v_gene: TRBV6-5; CDR3aa: ASSPRAYGYT
j_gene: TRBJ1-1; v_gene: TRBV7-3; CDR3aa: ASSPQGQVSTEAF
j_gene: TRBJ2-1; v_gene: TRBV7-9; CDR3aa: ASSPTLGGNEQF
j_gene: TRBJ2-7; v_gene: TRBV5-5; CDR3aa: ASSGGVLVYEQY
j_gene: TRBJ2-5; v_gene: TRBV2; CDR3aa: ASSEGGLVQETQY
j_gene: TRBJ2-1; v_gene: TRBV7-9; CDR3aa: ASSSTGGGTLGSNEQF
j_gene: TRBJ1-1; v_gene: TRBV3-1/TRBV3-2; CDR3aa: ASSQSQGAEY
j_gene: TRBJ1-2; v_gene: TRBV9; CDR3aa: ASSVAHGGGYGYT
j_gene: TRBJ2-7; v_gene: TRBV27; CDR3aa: ASSRGGSVTEQY
j_gene: TRBJ1-1; v_gene: TRBV6-5; CDR3aa: ASRGDRGATEAF
j_gene: TRBJ1-2; v_gene: TRBV12-5; CDR3aa: ASGLGYGAYGYT
j_gene: TRBJ1-4; v_gene: TRBV20-1; CDR3aa: SATLDRHLF
j_gene: TRBJ2-2; v_gene: TRBV2; CDR3aa: ASSRTTSVSTGELF
j_gene: TRBJ1-2; v_gene: TRBV18; CDR3aa: ASSGQAYGYT
j_gene: TRBJ1-5; v_gene: TRBV28; CDR3aa: ASRFRDRYSNQPQH
j_gene: TRBJ2-1; v_gene: TRBV28; CDR3aa: ASSLTARSNEQF
j_gene: TRBJ2-3; v_gene: TRBV6-5; CDR3aa: ASSYSRQRGADTQY
j_gene: TRBJ2-2; v_gene: TRBV5-1; CDR3aa: ASSLEVGRELF
j_gene: TRBJ1-5; v_gene: TRBV2; CDR3aa: ASSEARGAGQPQH
j_gene: TRBJ2-2; v_gene: TRBV19; CDR3aa: ASSIGGILNTGELF
j_gene: TRBJ1-1; v_gene: TRBV5-4; CDR3aa: ASNRDGNTEAF
j_gene: TRBJ2-7; v_gene: TRBV7-2; CDR3aa: ASSPDDRLGGYEQY
j_gene: TRBJ1-3; v_gene: TRBV6-5; CDR3aa: AVISSSGNTIY
j_gene: TRBJ1-2; v_gene: TRBV19; CDR3aa: ASQRQEYYGYT
j_gene: TRBJ2-5; v_gene: TRBV7-9; CDR3aa: ASSFYETQY
j_gene: TRBJ1-2; v_gene: TRBV7-2; CDR3aa: ASSFEPGTGYGYT
j_gene: TRBJ2-1; v_gene: TRBV27; CDR3aa: ASSLGAGNEQF
j_gene: TRBJ1-2; v_gene: TRBV7-8; CDR3aa: ASSLATGGSGYT
j_gene: TRBJ2-5; v_gene: TRBV6-5; CDR3aa: ASAPTYQETQY
j_gene: TRBJ1-2; v_gene: TRBV5-5; CDR3aa: ASSIQSFYT
j_gene: TRBJ2-6; v_gene: TRBV5-5; CDR3aa: ASSLSAGANVLT
j_gene: TRBJ1-5; v_gene: TRBV6-5; CDR3aa: ASSYLGQGGQPQH
j_gene: TRBJ1-1; v_gene: TRBV30; CDR3aa: AWSLQGEAF
j_gene: TRBJ1-1; v_gene: TRBV7-8; CDR3aa: ASSLRSGEAF
j_gene: TRBJ1-2; v_gene: TRBV29-1; CDR3aa: SVDSEDGYT
j_gene: TRBJ1-6; v_gene: TRBV7-9; CDR3aa: ASSSIRAFGNSPLH
j_gene: TRBJ2-2; v_gene: TRBV10-2; CDR3aa: ASSESKTSGAGELF
j_gene: TRBJ1-6; v_gene: TRBV19; CDR3aa: ASSNGGPGSPLH
j_gene: TRBJ2-1; v_gene: TRBV6-1; CDR3aa: ASSEIAGGNEQF